This T cell receptor beta chain is from a study of cytomegalovirus exposure and HLA in healthy donors. At the level of the study: Across more than 350 genotyped donors, about 80% landed in the Caucasian-associated ancestry cluster. Study-level findings and limits: Researchers catalogued some 160 TCR beta chains as cytomegalovirus-associated. Several top significant clusters appeared, in a later analysis, to be linked to common viral pathogens.

With respect to this clone: The target antigen is unknown.

Germline V CDR1 and CDR2: MDHEN, SYDVKM. The V and J ends lost 2 bases and 5 bases, in that order; junction bases with no gene match: 9. The CDR3 totals 16 residues. 60 Vbeta and 13 Jbeta primers were used in PCR. Data came from immunoSEQ multiplex PCR; TCRdb stores just in-frame clones and leaves some out. The table records some 79,000 clones, about 60% of them present only once. Donors consisted of healthy bone marrow donors. The specimen sequenced was PBMCs. The gene calls are TRBV28 and TRBJ2-7, with 10 bases identical to TRBD2. The sequence was collected from a woman in her thirties or forties in good health and CMV-seropositive. CDR3 region: CASSLAASGSFDEQYF. CDR3 DNA sequence: TGTGCCAGCAGTTTAGCGGCTAGCGGGAGTTTCGACGAGCAGTACTTC. Full variable domain (missing parts from reference TRBV28 and TRBJ2-7): DVKVTQSSRYLVKRTGEKVFLECVQDMDHENMFWYRQDPGLGLRLIYFSYDVKMKEKGDIPEGYSVSREKKERFSLILESASTNQTSMYLCASSLAASGSFDEQYFGPGTRLTVT.